This is a list of T cell receptor beta chains from one sample in a study of neurological immune-mediated disorders. TCRdb reprocessed the 5' RACE reads with MiXCR, giving one entry per CDR3 protein. The sample yields 110,000 or so distinct CDR3 sequences, roughly 3.4% seen once. Material for sequencing was PBMCs. The receptors stem from a woman under 40 with multiple sclerosis. Both conserved end residues are part of each CDR3. A D gene is named only where the DNA matches it firmly. The listing skips clone size in some rows; elsewhere it reads once, few, many or a size class.

d_call clone_size j_call v_call cdr3_nt cdr3_aa
NA many TRBJ2-7 TRBV20-1 TGCAGTGCTAGGAACCCCGTCGTCGCGGGGAACGAGCAGTACTTC CSARNPVVAGNEQYF
NA many TRBJ2-5 TRBV20-1 TGCAGTGCCCCACCTAGCGCCCCCGCCCAAGAGACCCAGTACTTC CSAPPSAPAQETQYF
TRBD2 many TRBJ2-3 TRBV20-1 TGCAGTGCCTGGATAGTAGGGAGGGGCACAGATACGCAGTATTTT CSAWIVGRGTDTQYF
NA many TRBJ1-2 TRBV20-1 TGCAGTGCTAGAGCGGAGGGGCCGGGGGGCTACACCTTC CSARAEGPGGYTF
NA many TRBJ2-1 TRBV30 TGTGCCTGGAGTCCGAGCGGCTACAATGAGCAGTTCTTC CAWSPSGYNEQFF
NA many TRBJ1-1 TRBV25-1 TGTGCCAGCAGTGAATTGGCTGAAGCTTTCTTT CASSELAEAFF
TRBD1 many TRBJ1-1 TRBV5-1 TGCGCCAGCAGCTTGGTGGCAGGGGGCCTGGGCACTGAAGCTTTCTTT CASSLVAGGLGTEAFF
NA few TRBJ2-3 TRBV15 TGTGCCACCAGCAGGGACAGATCCATGGATCCACAGTATTTT CATSRDRSMDPQYF
NA few TRBJ2-7 TRBV19 TGTGCCAGTAGTTCTCGCAGGGGTTACGAGCAGTACTTC CASSSRRGYEQYF
NA many TRBJ2-1 TRBV5-1 TGCGCCAGCAGCTACGTTGGCAATGAGGGATACAATGAGCAGTTCTTC CASSYVGNEGYNEQFF
NA many TRBJ2-7 TRBV20-1 TGCAGTGCCAGCCCGGGACTCCTAGACCACGAGCAGTACTTC CSASPGLLDHEQYF
NA many TRBJ1-4 TRBV6-6 TGTGCCAGTACAGGGAAGGGGGGTAATGAAAAACTGTTTTTT CASTGKGGNEKLFF
NA few TRBJ2-1 TRBV10-3 TGTGCCATCATCAACGGGGGCGGTGAGCAGTTCTTC CAIINGGGEQFF
TRBD2 NA TRBJ2-1 TRBV10-2 TGCGCCAGTACAGCGGGATTAAGCCATGAGCAGTTCTTC CASTAGLSHEQFF
TRBD1 many TRBJ2-1 TRBV7-8 TGTGCCAGCAGCTCGACAGGGTATGAGCAGTTCTTC CASSSTGYEQFF
TRBD2 many TRBJ2-1 TRBV27 TGTGCCAGCAGGCTGGGAGGGCCAAACAATGAGCAGTTCTTC CASRLGGPNNEQFF
TRBD2 many TRBJ2-7 TRBV5-1 TGCGCCAGCAGAAAACAGGCGGGAGGCTACGAGCAGTACTTC CASRKQAGGYEQYF
NA many TRBJ1-1 TRBV18 TGTGCCAGCTCACCGCCGTTCACTGAAGCTTTCTTT CASSPPFTEAFF
NA many TRBJ1-4 TRBV3-1 TGTGCCAGCAGCCAACTCGCAAACGGTCCTAATGAAAAACTGTTTTTT CASSQLANGPNEKLFF
TRBD1 many TRBJ1-2 TRBV20-1 TGCAGTGCTGGGGACAGTTATTATGGCTACACCTTC CSAGDSYYGYTF
TRBD1 many TRBJ2-1 TRBV5-1 TGCGCCAGCAGACAGGGGGCTTCGGACAATGAGCAGTTCTTC CASRQGASDNEQFF
NA many TRBJ2-7 TRBV18 TGTGCCAGCTCACCACTGGAGGGCGAGCAGTACTTC CASSPLEGEQYF
NA many TRBJ1-1 TRBV15 TGTGCCACCAGCAGAGGCCCACCGTCCGCGACACCCACTGAAGCTTTCTTT CATSRGPPSATPTEAFF
NA few TRBJ1-1 TRBV10-3 TGTGCCATCAGTGAGGACGAGGTCACTGAAGCTTTCTTT CAISEDEVTEAFF
TRBD1 many TRBJ2-7 TRBV12-3/TRBV12-4 TGTGCCAGCAGCTGGGACAGGACCTACGAGCAGTACTTC CASSWDRTYEQYF
TRBD2 many TRBJ2-1 TRBV12-3/TRBV12-4 TGTGCCAGCACCCTAGAGCAAGCGGGAGACAATGAGCAGTTCTTC CASTLEQAGDNEQFF
NA many TRBJ1-1 TRBV5-1 TGCGCCAGCAGCCGTCCGGGGGGGCACACTGAAGCTTTCTTT CASSRPGGHTEAFF
TRBD1 many TRBJ1-5 TRBV20-1 TGCAGTGCCGGCGGACAGGGGTTTGGGCAGCCCCAGCATTTT CSAGGQGFGQPQHF
NA many TRBJ1-1 TRBV7-2 TGTGCCAGCAGCTTAGGTTTAGGGGCTAAGACTGAAGCTTTCTTT CASSLGLGAKTEAFF
NA few TRBJ1-1 TRBV7-2 TGTGCCAGCACCCTGGGCGTCGGGTTCACTGAAGCTTTCTTT CASTLGVGFTEAFF
NA many TRBJ1-1 TRBV29-1 TGCAGCGCAGCGACAGGAAACACTGAAGCTTTCTTT CSAATGNTEAFF
NA many TRBJ2-2 TRBV2 TGTGCCACCCTGGGGCAGGGGGGAATCGGGGAGCTGTTTTTT CATLGQGGIGELFF
NA many TRBJ2-1 TRBV6-6 TGTGCCAGCAGCGAATCAGGGTCCTCCTACAATGAGCAGTTCTTC CASSESGSSYNEQFF